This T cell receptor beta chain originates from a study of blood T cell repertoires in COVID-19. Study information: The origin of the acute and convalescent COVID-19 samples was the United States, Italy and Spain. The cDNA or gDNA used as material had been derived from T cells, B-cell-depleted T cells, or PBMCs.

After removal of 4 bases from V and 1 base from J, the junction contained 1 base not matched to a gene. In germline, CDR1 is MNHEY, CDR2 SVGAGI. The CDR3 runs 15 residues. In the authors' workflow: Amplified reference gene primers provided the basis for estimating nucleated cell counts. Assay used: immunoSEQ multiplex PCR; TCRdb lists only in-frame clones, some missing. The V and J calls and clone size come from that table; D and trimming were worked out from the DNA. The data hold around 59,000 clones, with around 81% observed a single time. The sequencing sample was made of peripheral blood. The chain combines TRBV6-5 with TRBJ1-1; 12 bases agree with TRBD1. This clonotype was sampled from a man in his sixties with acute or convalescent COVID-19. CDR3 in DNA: TGTGCCAGCAGTTGGGGACAGGGGGCGAACACTGAAGCTTTCTTT. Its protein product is CASSWGQGANTEAFF.